The clone carrying this TCR beta chain is medium-sized (0.01 to 0.1%). In germline, CDR1 is ENHRY, CDR2 SYGVKD. This CDR3 is built from 15 residues. J lost 5 bases, V lost 10 bases, and 13 bases had no gene match. This record comes from a study of spatial heterogeneity in lung cancer. Unique molecular identifiers, one per molecule, were present on every TCR cDNA molecule. TCRdb re-called the 5' RACE reads with MiXCR, one entry per CDR3 protein. The data hold 25,000 to 30,000 distinct CDR3 sequences, with around 5.9% observed a single time. The time point was: blood at routine non-recurrence follow-up after resection. Without sorting, whole RNA was sequenced from tumor, nontumor lung or frozen PBMC.

The source is a male donor with early-stage non-small cell lung cancer. Sequenced here: PBMCs, sampled at follow-up. The rearrangement links TRBV10-3 to TRBJ2-1; TRBD2 agrees at 8 bases. The chain's CDR3 is CATSVSSGRNNEQFF. Here the CDR3 DNA reads TGTGCCACATCAGTCTCTAGCGGGCGAAACAATGAGCAGTTCTTC.